The 19 T cell receptor beta chains below were found in one sample sequenced in a study of blood T cell repertoires in COVID-19. Sequenced by immunoSEQ multiplex PCR; TCRdb stores in-frame clones only, minus some. The sample lists roughly 250,000 clones; 80% to 90% were seen once. Sequenced: PBMCs or T cells enriched from blood (not recorded which). These receptors were collected from a woman in her forties who had been exposed to COVID-19.

The table lists this clone with a count of one. J is TRBJ1-4 and V is TRBV27; 10 positions match TRBD1. The V and J ends lost 5 bases and 8 bases, in that order; junction bases with no gene match: 8. Germline assignment: CDR1 MNHEY and CDR2 SMNVEV (reference sequence). The CDR3 consists of 15 residues. CDR3 bases: TGTGCCAGCAGTCCAAGGACAGGGGGTGTAGAAAAACTGTTTTTT. Protein product: CASSPRTGGVEKLFF.

The CDR3, as DNA: TGTGCCAGCAGCCCAGCTTCGAGCGGGAGGGCTAGGATCAATGAGCAGTTCTTC. Its protein product is CASSPASSGRARINEQFF. The chain has TRBV6-2 or TRBV6-3 and TRBJ2-1, with TRBD2 matching over 10 bases. The CDR3 is made up of 18 amino acids. Germline loops: CDR1 MNHEY, CDR2 SVGEGT. The V segment lost 6 bases and the J segment 6 bases; nucleotides outside the gene matches: 17.

The chain uses TRBV2 and TRBJ2-3; TRBD2 is a possible D gene (6 bases). Germline values: CDR1 SNHLY, CDR2 FYNNEI. The V end lost 6 bases, the J end lost 2 bases, and 9 bases lay between the germline ends. This CDR3 is 13 amino acids long. For the CDR3, the DNA is TGTGCCAGCAGACAGGACTACACAGATACGCAGTATTTT. Protein: CASRQDYTDTQYF.

The chain combines TRBV7-2 with TRBJ1-5; TRBD1 agrees at 7 bases. From germline, CDR1 is SGHTA and CDR2 FQGNSA. V was pared by 1 base and J by 6 bases, with 9 bases of the junction left unmatched. The CDR3 covers 16 residues. The CDR3 sequence: CASSLGGGGRTQPQHF. CDR3 DNA: TGTGCCAGCAGCTTAGGAGGAGGGGGCAGGACTCAGCCCCAGCATTTT.

The rearrangement links TRBV5-6 to TRBJ1-2; weak D call: TRBD1 (6 bases). Deletions cut 6 bases from V and 7 bases from J, with 25 bases between. The CDR3 runs to 16 residues. The germline V gene has CDR1 SGHDT and CDR2 YYEEEE. The CDR3 DNA sequence: TGTGCCAGCACCCTCACCCCGCCAGGGGTGGAAGGTGGCTACACCTTC. It is translated as CASTLTPPGVEGGYTF. The entire variable domain, with the rest obtained from reference TRBV5-6 and TRBJ1-2, is as follows: DAGVTQSPTHLIKTRGQQVTLRCSPKSGHDTVSWYQQALGQGPQFIFQYYEEEERQRGNFPDRFSGHQFPNYSSELNVNALLLGDSALYLCASTLTPPGVEGGYTFGSGTRLTVV.

This chain joins TRBV9 and TRBJ2-5; tentative D call: TRBD1 (6 bases). The CDR3 has 16 residues. CDR1 is SGDLS, CDR2 YYNGEE, per germline. V was cut by 0 bases and J by 5 bases, with 17 bases left in between. Written as DNA, the CDR3 is TGTGCCAGCAGCGTAGCTTCGGGTACAGGGTGGGAGACCCAGTACTTC. Encoded protein: CASSVASGTGWETQYF. Full variable domain (missing parts from reference TRBV9 and TRBJ2-5): DSGVTQTPKHLITATGQRVTLRCSPRSGDLSVYWYQQSLDQGLQFLIQYYNGEERAKGNILERFSAQQFPDLHSELNLSSLELGDSALYFCASSVASGTGWETQYFGPGTRLLVL.

The V gene is TRBV7-2, the J gene TRBJ2-7; weak D call: TRBD1 (7 bases). This CDR3 has 15 amino acids. Per the germline V gene, CDR1 is SGHTA and CDR2 is FQGNSA. V lost 5 bases, J lost 4 bases, and 18 bases lay in between. CDR3: CASSRQGGQLYEQYV. Here the CDR3 DNA reads TGTGCCAGCAGCCGCCAGGGGGGACAGTTATACGAGCAGTACGTC.

The chain employs TRBV29-1 and TRBJ1-2; 7 bases are a match to TRBD1. In germline, CDR1 is SQVTM, CDR2 ANQGSEA. The ends lost 3 bases at V and 6 bases at J; junction bases unmatched: 7. The length of the CDR3 is 13 residues. The CDR3 DNA reads TGCAGCGTTGACGCCACAGGGGTGAATGGCTACACCTTC. Translating gives CSVDATGVNGYTF.

V usage is TRBV20-1 and J usage is TRBJ2-1, with a weak D call TRBD2 (6 bases). The CDR3 has 11 amino acids. Per germline, CDR1 DFQATT and CDR2 SNEGSKA (reference sequence). Between the trimmed V and J ends, which lost 6 bases and 8 bases, there was a span of 11 bases. The CDR3, as DNA: TGCAGTGCAGCTAGCGCTGATGAGCAGTTCTTC. Protein product: CSAASADEQFF.

This clone has only a few counts. Written as DNA, the CDR3 is TGTGCCAGTACGGGACAGGGGGATCAGCCCCAGCATTTT. Amino acid sequence: CASTGQGDQPQHF. J is TRBJ1-5 and V is TRBV19; 11 bases match TRBD1. The CDR3 has 13 residues. Germline V gene data show CDR1 as LNHDA and CDR2 as SQIVND (reference sequence). The junction had 1 base not matched to a gene; V was cut back by 7 bases and J by 5 bases.

This clone has only one observation. The chain uses TRBV7-9 and TRBJ2-2; D remains unclear. Germline V CDR1 and CDR2: SEHNR, FQNEAQ (reference sequence). Trimming removed 4 bases from V and 5 bases from J, with 14 bases in between. This CDR3 is 15 amino acids long. In DNA form, the CDR3 reads TGTGCCAGCAGCTACGCACTAATTCCAACCGGGGAGCTGTTTTTT. Translation gives CASSYALIPTGELFF.

Concerning this clone: The junction departs from germline at one end; a sequencing error may be responsible. The chain has TRBV5-1 and TRBJ2-1; D is possibly TRBD1 (6 bases). CDR3 size: 15 residues. Germline V lookup: CDR1 SGHRS, CDR2 YFSETQ. The CDR3: CASSHRAHIVNEQFF. The CDR3 DNA is TGTGCCAGCAGCCACAGGGCGCACATAGTCAATGAGCAGTTCTTC.

This clone was recorded a few times. The J gene is TRBJ1-1, the V gene TRBV4-1; unclear D gene. The CDR3 contains 14 residues. V was clipped by 3 bases and J by 0 bases, with 8 bases between them. Germline V gene lookup returns CDR1 MGHRA and CDR2 YSYEKL. CDR3 sequence: CASSQETVNTEAFF. The DNA for the CDR3 is TGCGCCAGCAGCCAGGAAACAGTGAACACTGAAGCTTTCTTT.

This rearrangement joins TRBV4-2 to TRBJ2-3, with D possibly matching TRBD1 (6 bases). CDR1 LGHNA and CDR2 YNFKEQ come from the germline V gene. The CDR3 has 15 residues. V was pared by 3 bases and J by 3 bases, with 13 bases between. The CDR3 nucleotides are TGTGCCAGCAGCCAGGGGGCCCTCATTACAGATACGCAGTATTTT. It specifies CASSQGALITDTQYF.

This chain connects TRBV28 to TRBJ1-5; D not resolved. Between the trimmed V and J ends, which lost 7 bases and 3 bases, there was a span of 13 bases. In germline, CDR1 is MDHEN, CDR2 SYDVKM. This CDR3 contains 14 residues. The CDR3 protein is CASTATVPNQPQHF. CDR3 coding DNA: TGTGCCAGCACCGCTACGGTCCCCAATCAGCCCCAGCATTTT.

The V and J genes are TRBV4-1 and TRBJ2-1, with 9 bases matching TRBD2. The CDR3 extends over 16 amino acids. V trimming: 3 bases; J trimming: 7 bases; junction bases outside the gene matches: 10. Germline lookup yields CDR1 MGHRA and CDR2 YSYEKL. CDR3 protein: CASSQQTSGGRNEQFF. DNA of the CDR3: TGCGCCAGCAGCCAGCAGACCAGCGGGGGGCGGAATGAGCAGTTCTTC.

The J gene is TRBJ2-7, the V gene TRBV28, with 8 bases aligning to TRBD1. V lost 6 bases to trimming and J lost 3 bases; unmatched junction nucleotides: 7. The CDR3 is 14 amino acids. CDR1 is MDHEN, CDR2 SYDVKM, per germline. The CDR3 DNA reads as TGTGCCAGCAGCTGGGCAGGGGGCTTCTACGAGCAGTACTTC. Encoded protein: CASSWAGGFYEQYF.

The chain couples TRBV29-1 to TRBJ1-1; D gene uncertain. The ends were cut back, 4 bases at V and 1 base at J, with 10 bases in the middle. CDR1 and CDR2 (germline): SQVTM, ANQGSEA. The CDR3 extends over 13 amino acids. Written as DNA, the CDR3 is TGCAGCGTTGGAATTTCGGGGAACACTGAAGCTTTCTTT. This translates into CSVGISGNTEAFF.

This clone was recorded only once. V and J are TRBV7-2 and TRBJ1-4; no firm D call. Germline V gene data show CDR1 as SGHTA and CDR2 as FQGNSA. The V and J ends lost 4 bases and 6 bases respectively, with 9 bases between them. The CDR3 spans 13 residues. CDR3 protein: CASSYSRDEKLFF. The CDR3 bases are TGTGCCAGCAGCTACTCTCGCGATGAAAAACTGTTTTTT.